The present T cell receptor (beta chain) was sequenced within a study of cytomegalovirus exposure and HLA in healthy donors (dated by TCRdb to about 2017). Some background on the complete study: According to an earlier analysis of 587 of the donors, about 190 million T cells yielded some 110 million unique TCR beta sequences and 250 to 350 Gb of sequence data. Approximately 300 gigabases of sequencing data and 70 million to 95 million unique TCR sequences made up an early release that covered approximately 620 HLA-typed donors. Among the roughly 410 genotyped donors, around 81% belonged to the genetic ancestry cluster associated with self-reported Caucasian donors. The aim of the study was to test whether cataloging public T cell receptors could identify signatures of past pathogen exposure. The T cell repertoires of under 700 subjects were profiled by immunosequencing and related to cytomegalovirus serostatus. A separate validation cohort of 90 to 150 different subjects was used in addition to the approximately 700-subject first cohort. To predict cytomegalovirus infection status, the study brought together high-throughput TCR immunosequencing, statistical association of individual TCRs with disease status, and machine learning. In a later analysis, previously published TCR beta repertoires from roughly 710 donors were re-analyzed and high-resolution HLA genotyping was added so that TCR occurrence patterns could be studied. Rather than drawing on any new phenotypic data, the later analysis identified candidate immune exposures from TCR beta sequences and the way those sequences occurred across donors. An earlier analysis of some 500 of the donors applied high-throughput TCR beta sequencing to assess whether each TCR beta V gene segment acted as functional or pseudogenic. Alongside the repertoire data, information on donor age, sex, ethnicity and CMV serostatus was compiled. A later genetic analysis used genome-wide SNP genotypes for about 55% of the 666 donors, treating that subset as a discovery cohort. Every repertoire in the discovery cohort had been generated on one and the same sequencing platform. HLA typing covered class I and class II loci at four-digit resolution. Typing coverage varied by locus: roughly 629-630 donors for A, B, C, DRB1 and DQB1; approximately 500 for DQA1; more than 600 for DPA1; roughly 470 for DPB1. Because of strong linkage in the cohort, roughly five DR-DQ haplotypes were treated as single units for association and clustering. Across 300 to 400 genotyped donors of the cohort, an average of roughly 200,000 unique TCR beta nucleotide sequences per donor were sequenced, and roughly 18% of those sequences were non-productive. The study at large found these results: Most TCR sequences were observed very rarely across donors, whereas some public TCRs were present in many individuals. In a later analysis, 15,000 to 20,000 TCR beta sequences were associated with specific HLA alleles at a false discovery rate of 0.05. A later genetic analysis associated a missense DCLRE1C variant with V-gene and J-gene trimming of TCR beta chains, and an independent cohort replicated the association. A cluster of highly shared sequence variants was judged likely to be a technical artifact of the sequencing pipeline. Because HLA typing was missing for some donors at each locus, association tests included only the typed subset. Some IMGT-functional V segments, including TRBV6-2 and TRBV6-3, could not be told apart with the 87-base-pair reads, so those segments were excluded. A later analysis reported that several top co-occurrence clusters appeared linked to parvovirus B19, influenza, CMV and Epstein-Barr virus. A total of about 150 TCR beta chains were listed by the study as associated with cytomegalovirus. The cohort was sequenced for TCR beta chains only, and without alpha or paired-chain data the features that could be detected were limited. The classifier was reported to diagnose cytomegalovirus status with high specificity and sensitivity in both the original cohort and the validation cohort. The earlier analysis of approximately 540 of the donors excluded some 16 rarely observed V segments, including chromosome 9 orphons, because counts were too low. Three of the identified cytomegalovirus-associated TCR beta chains were confirmed in vitro to be specific for cytomegalovirus antigens. Correlated functional status among segregating V segments might be attributable to linkage disequilibrium, but an unknown experimental factor could not be ruled out. The authors suggested that the approach could potentially be generalized to other disease states and immunological phenotypes. A further reported finding was that TCR beta sequences accurately predicted the HLA-A and HLA-B alleles for most subjects in the first cohort. According to a later analysis, TCR association rates differed among HLA loci, with DRB1 alleles showing the most associated TCRs and HLA-C alleles showing the fewest. The only immune exposure information available for the cohort was CMV serostatus. According to a later analysis, most CMV-associated TCR beta chains appeared to be HLA-restricted, and the HLA associations seemed to be driven largely by CMV exposure. When HLA alleles, especially DR and DQ, strongly co-occurred, TCR associations were difficult to assign to individual alleles. Roughly uniform sequencing depth across donors was assumed in presence/absence analyses, although this assumption may not hold. An earlier analysis of 587 of the donors showed that most TCR beta V segments appeared in productive rearrangements either about 87% or about 30% of the time, which broadly matched IMGT annotations. Compared with the approximately 700-donor mean, donors in an Asian-associated ancestry cluster had fewer N-insertions in productive TCRs, according to a later genetic analysis. A later analysis found that HLA-associated TCR beta chains were more clonally expanded and had lower generation probabilities than equally common non-associated chains.

Libraries were prepared through the immunoSEQ multiplex PCR assay. A mixture of 60 forward primers for TCR Vbeta segments and 13 reverse primers for TCR Jbeta segments was used in the multiplex PCR. A multiplex PCR assay on genomic DNA amplified the CDR3 region of rearranged TCR beta genes. The amplified TCR beta libraries were sequenced on the Illumina HiSeq System as 87-base-pair reads. From the authors' description of their analysis: A later analysis tallied some 79 million unique TCR beta chains across the 650 to 750 repertoires, and about 12 million of those chains were shared by two or more donors. Raw reads were error-corrected and collapsed into unique sequences with a nearest-neighbor algorithm that merged closely related sequences to remove PCR and sequencing errors. Alignment of CDR3 sequences to IMGT reference sequences was used to assign V, D and J gene segments. For a sequence to be retained, at least a six-nucleotide match to both a V gene segment and a J gene segment was required. A rearrangement counted as productive if the CDR3 had no stop codons and remained in frame with V and J, and every other rearrangement counted as non-productive. CDR3 was defined by IMGT convention, running from the second conserved V-encoded cysteine to the conserved J-encoded phenylalanine. In an earlier analysis of roughly 610 of the donors, sequences lacking an unambiguous match to a single V gene segment were excluded. In an earlier analysis of about 590 of the donors, a V segment was called functional when productive rearrangements were above 56.7%, and segregating when the standard deviation between donors exceeded 5%. A statistical classification framework was developed to diagnose cytomegalovirus status using the catalog of TCR beta chain sequences. In a later analysis, V and J genes were assigned by comparing TCR nucleotide sequences against IMGT/GENE-DB human TR gene sequences. Using the TCRdist pipeline, a later analysis assigned CDR3 sequences along with most-parsimonious VDJ recombination scenarios. In a later analysis, each TCR beta chain was defined by its CDR3 amino acid sequence together with its V-gene family, and reads without a unique V-gene family were excluded. To address suspected cross-contamination and a sequencing artifact, a later analysis removed 450 to 700 highly shared, low-generation-probability nucleotide sequences. In a later analysis, a clonal expansion index for each public chain was calculated from normalized within-repertoire ranks of inferred template counts. Generation probabilities in a later analysis came from a VDJ recombination model fitted to out-of-frame rearrangements, and those results were checked against IGoR. In a later analysis, hypergeometric tests were used to score TCR-TCR, TCR-HLA and TCR-CMV co-occurrence, with a repertoire-size bias correction applied to TCR pairs. In a later analysis, false discovery rates were estimated by permuting HLA or CMV assignments 20 times. A later analysis grouped co-occurring TCRs with DBSCAN, adding TCRdist sequence similarity when clustering within HLA-allele-positive subsets. Repertoires with fewer than 30,000 or more than 120,000 public chains were left out of co-occurrence clustering, as were a few repertoires with anomalous nucleotide sharing. This is the immuneACCESS table as TCRdb keeps it, with only in-frame sequences that have V and J called. A part of the clones is gone; compared with another copy, unresolved V genes explain less than half, and the rest is unexplained. V, J and clone size were drawn from that table, and D and trimming were deduced from the DNA. The sample has under 200,000 clones on record, 75% to 90% of them singletons. The ten most abundant clones make up approximately 1.8% of the sample.

On this clone itself: The antigen this receptor binds is unknown. No base qualities exist here, and no much larger clone lies one base off it.

In total, 630 or so healthy bone marrow donors made up the cohort. At the time of sampling, every cohort member was nominally healthy, though immune exposures that went unrecorded were likely present. CMV serostatus was positive for almost 300 and negative for about 50% of the roughly 670 cohort members, and was not recorded for this donor. A peripheral blood sample was provided by each donor, and peripheral blood mononuclear cells were used for TCR beta sequencing. Genomic DNA extraction from the blood cell samples was performed with the Qiagen DNeasy Blood Extraction Kit. The germline ends are 12 bases apart after V is trimmed by 5 bases and J by 4 bases. From the germline V gene (reference sequence), CDR1 is SEHNR and CDR2 is FQNEAQ. The CDR3 spans 13 residues, from the cysteine through the phenylalanine. Here the CDR3 DNA is all that survives: 39 bases in frame from base 1.

The chain is encoded by TRBV7-9 joined to TRBJ2-7, and TRBD2 may be the D gene, going by 5 matching bases. Specimen: PBMCs. The clonotype was recovered from a human donor in good health. CDR3 region: CASSHSGNYEQYF. The DNA sequence is TGTGCCAGCAGCCACTCGGGAAATTACGAGCAGTACTTC.